A selection of T cell receptor beta chains follows, all from one sample in a study of blood T cell repertoires in COVID-19. Sequencing used immunoSEQ multiplex PCR; TCRdb keeps in-frame clones, though not all of them. The data contain approximately 350,000 clones, approximately 82% of them singletons. Specimen: peripheral blood. Receptors originate from a man aged 25-45 years with active or convalescent COVID-19. Both conserved end residues are part of each CDR3. The order of the fields is D gene, V gene, clone size, J gene, CDR3 protein, CDR3 DNA. The D gene is left open where the match is weak. Clone sizes are given selectively: once, few, many, or a class where the clone is expanded.

>-|TRBV10-3|-|TRBJ2-4
CAISESRDSGSKNIQYF
TGTGCCATCAGTGAGTCTCGGGACAGCGGGTCCAAAAACATTCAGTACTTC
>TRBD1|TRBV5-1|-|TRBJ2-7
CASSLAAQTGGLEQYF
TGCGCCAGCAGCTTGGCCGCTCAGACAGGGGGGTTGGAGCAGTACTTC
>-|TRBV5-1|-|TRBJ2-1
CASSGRAGAYNEQFF
TGCGCCAGCAGCGGACGGGCGGGGGCATACAATGAGCAGTTCTTC
>TRBD1|TRBV10-1|-|TRBJ2-1
CASSLGQKTFNEQFF
TGCGCCAGCAGCCTGGGACAGAAGACCTTCAATGAGCAGTTCTTC
>TRBD2|TRBV5-4|-|TRBJ2-1
CASSWTSQSNEQFF
TGTGCCAGCAGCTGGACTAGCCAGTCAAATGAGCAGTTCTTC
>-|TRBV3-1/TRBV3-2|-|TRBJ1-1
CASSQSDSYTEAFF
TGTGCCAGCAGCCAGTCTGACAGCTACACTGAAGCTTTCTTT
>TRBD1|TRBV2|-|TRBJ1-2
CASGPGTGTDYGYTF
TGTGCCAGCGGCCCCGGGACAGGGACCGACTATGGCTACACCTTC
>TRBD2|TRBV7-2|-|TRBJ2-1
CASSFQGLAGKNEQFF
TGTGCCAGCAGCTTCCAGGGACTAGCGGGAAAAAATGAGCAGTTCTTC
>-|TRBV7-2|-|TRBJ1-5
CASSQKGGNQPQHF
TGTGCCAGCAGCCAAAAAGGGGGCAATCAGCCCCAGCATTTT
>-|TRBV11-2|-|TRBJ2-7
CATRDTSYEQYF
TGTGCCACCCGGGACACCTCCTACGAGCAGTACTTC
>TRBD2|TRBV9|-|TRBJ2-3
CASSARLAGTDTQYF
TGTGCCAGCAGCGCCAGACTAGCGGGGACAGATACGCAGTATTTT
>-|TRBV5-1|-|TRBJ2-3
CASSSFPSGASGTDTQYF
TGCGCCAGCAGCTCTTTCCCGTCTGGGGCGTCGGGCACAGATACGCAGTATTTT
>TRBD1|TRBV9|-|TRBJ1-5
CASSVQGASEPQHF
TGTGCCAGCAGCGTACAGGGGGCTTCTGAGCCCCAGCATTTT
>TRBD2|TRBV9|-|TRBJ2-1
CASSLGDSGSNEQFF
TGTGCCAGCAGCTTAGGGGATAGCGGGAGCAATGAGCAGTTCTTC
>-|TRBV7-2|-|TRBJ1-3
CASSLVAGGGNTIYF
TGTGCCAGCAGCTTAGTGGCGGGGGGCGGAAACACCATATATTTT
>TRBD1|TRBV7-3|-|TRBJ1-2
CASSSTGTGAGYTF
TGTGCCAGCAGCTCCACGGGGACAGGGGCCGGCTACACCTTC
>-|TRBV2|-|TRBJ2-7
CASNLPFSDEQYF
TGTGCCAGCAACCTTCCCTTTAGCGACGAGCAGTACTTC
>TRBD2|TRBV7-2|-|TRBJ2-7
CASSLGPGLERIREYF
TGTGCCAGCAGCTTAGGGCCGGGACTAGAAAGGATCCGGGAGTACTTC
>-|TRBV7-9|-|TRBJ1-2
CASSLSTDGYTF
TGTGCCAGCAGCTTATCAACAGATGGCTACACCTTC
>TRBD1|TRBV6-5|once|TRBJ1-2
CASSYRGQGSYGYTF
TGTGCCAGCAGTTACAGGGGACAGGGGAGCTATGGCTACACCTTC
>-|TRBV2|-|TRBJ2-5
CASSQEETQYF
TGTGCCAGCAGTCAGGAAGAGACCCAGTACTTC
>-|TRBV21-1|few|TRBJ1-5
CASSRSFQPQHF
TGTGCCAGCAGTAGGAGCTTTCAGCCCCAGCATTTT
>-|TRBV5-1|few|TRBJ2-1
CASSLAGQVTHEQFF
TGCGCCAGCAGCTTGGCCGGACAAGTAACTCATGAGCAGTTCTTC
>-|TRBV15|few|TRBJ1-1
CATGRIANTEAFF
TGTGCCACCGGGAGGATCGCGAACACTGAAGCTTTCTTT
>-|TRBV4-1|-|TRBJ2-7
CASSQGPYEQYF
TGCGCCAGCAGCCAAGGGCCCTACGAGCAGTACTTC
>TRBD1|TRBV28|-|TRBJ2-3
CASSRGQGGTDTQYF
TGTGCCAGCAGCCGAGGACAGGGGGGCACAGATACGCAGTATTTT
>-|TRBV4-1|-|TRBJ2-1
CASSQRVVEGREQFF
TGCGCCAGCAGCCAAAGGGTGGTGGAGGGTCGGGAGCAGTTCTTC
>-|TRBV18|-|TRBJ2-5
CASSPRGATTETQYF
TGTGCCAGCTCACCCCGGGGAGCTACCACGGAGACCCAGTACTTC
>TRBD1|TRBV5-5|-|TRBJ2-7
CASRQGWGRYEQYF
TGTGCCAGCAGACAGGGGTGGGGTCGGTACGAGCAGTACTTC
>TRBD1|TRBV19|few|TRBJ1-5
CASKTGAVPQHF
TGTGCCAGTAAGACAGGGGCCGTGCCCCAGCATTTT
>-|TRBV7-2|-|TRBJ2-7
CASSAPGQSSYEQYF
TGTGCCAGCAGCGCCCCAGGACAGAGCTCCTACGAGCAGTACTTC
>-|TRBV6-5|-|TRBJ1-3
CASVQDNSGNTIYF
TGTGCCAGCGTACAGGATAACTCTGGAAACACCATATATTTT
>-|TRBV25-1|-|TRBJ2-1
CASSEPGGGGNEQFF
TGTGCCAGCAGTGAGCCCGGGGGAGGGGGCAATGAGCAGTTCTTC
>-|TRBV14|-|TRBJ1-5
CASSPTDRDTMDDQPQHF
TGTGCCAGCAGCCCCACGGATCGGGATACAATGGATGATCAGCCCCAGCATTTT
>-|TRBV19|few|TRBJ1-2
CASTIGRANYGYTF
TGTGCCAGTACAATTGGGCGTGCTAACTATGGCTACACCTTC
>-|TRBV19|-|TRBJ2-6
CASTRNSGLALLSGANVLTF
TGTGCCAGTACCAGGAACTCTGGGCTAGCGCTTCTCTCTGGGGCCAACGTCCTGACTTTC
>-|TRBV7-6|-|TRBJ2-3
CASSLEASTDTQYF
TGTGCCAGCAGCTTAGAAGCTAGCACAGATACGCAGTATTTT
>TRBD1|TRBV12-3/TRBV12-4|-|TRBJ1-2
CASKTGYYGYTF
TGTGCCAGCAAGACAGGGTACTATGGCTACACCTTC
>-|TRBV5-1|-|TRBJ1-4
CASSPGVGGEKLFF
TGCGCCAGCAGCCCGGGCGTGGGAGGGGAAAAACTGTTTTTT
>TRBD1|TRBV4-3|-|TRBJ2-5
CASSQGAGGNQETQYF
TGCGCCAGCAGCCAAGGGGCAGGGGGCAACCAAGAGACCCAGTACTTC
>TRBD1|TRBV6-6|-|TRBJ2-1
CASSLPGTGTGEGNEQFF
TGTGCCAGCAGTCTCCCCGGGACCGGGACAGGGGAAGGCAATGAGCAGTTCTTC
>TRBD1|TRBV6-2/TRBV6-3|-|TRBJ2-7
CASSPQGGTYEQYF
TGTGCCAGCAGTCCACAGGGGGGTACCTACGAGCAGTACTTC
>TRBD2|TRBV18|-|TRBJ2-1
CASSRTGRGGYNEQFF
TGTGCCAGCTCGCGGACGGGACGGGGGGGCTACAATGAGCAGTTCTTC
>-|TRBV7-2|-|TRBJ1-1
CASSLRGFDATEAFF
TGTGCCAGCAGCTTACGGGGGTTCGATGCCACTGAAGCTTTCTTT
>-|TRBV14|-|TRBJ1-6
CASSYRVANSPLHF
TGTGCCAGCAGTTACAGGGTGGCGAATTCACCCCTCCACTTT
>-|TRBV5-6|once|TRBJ1-6
CASSSPDLLNSPLHF
TGTGCCAGCAGCTCTCCGGACTTACTGAATTCACCCCTCCACTTT
>-|TRBV5-1|-|TRBJ1-2
CASSTDSNFGYTF
TGCGCCAGCAGCACGGACTCCAACTTTGGCTACACCTTC